The TCR beta chain described here comes from a study of shared clonotypes between healthy human individuals. The authors sequenced unsorted PBMC DNA on ten immunoSEQ deep assay plates. The repertoire was sequenced with immunoSEQ multiplex PCR; TCRdb's copy has only in-frame clones and lacks some. Of some 500,000 clones detected, roughly 78% appear once; the ten largest clones hold about an eighth. The clonotype comes from a woman aged 40 to 49 in good health. Some clones in this sample may be carry-over from other donors' samples. Sequencing was done on a sample of PBMCs.

This CDR3 is CASSQVRETQYF. In nucleotides, the CDR3 is TGTGCTTCGTCCCAGGTTAGAGAGACCCAGTACTTC. The genes are TRBV2 and TRBJ2-5; D is unclear. The CDR3 consists of 12 residues. Germline V gene lookup returns CDR1 SNHLY and CDR2 FYNNEI.